The rows below give T cell receptor beta chains drawn from one sample of a study of blood T cells in healthy people across ages. TCRdb analysed the 5' RACE reads with MiXCR anew, one entry per CDR3 protein. Of more than 650,000 distinct CDR3 sequences detected, 53% appear once; the ten largest clones hold 40% to 50%. The sequenced sample was blood. The receptors were sampled from an elderly man in good health. Each CDR3 is given with its conserved first and last residue. The D gene is left open where the match is weak. Clone size is stated in some rows and not others, as once, few, many or a class when expanded.

TRBJ2-7 | few | TRBD1 | TRBV5-1 | TGCGCCAGCAGCCAGGGACAGTTATACGAGCAGTACTTC | CASSQGQLYEQYF
TRBJ2-5 | . | . | TRBV6-5 | TGTGCCAGCAGTTGGGACCGAAAGACCCAGTACTTC | CASSWDRKTQYF
TRBJ1-4 | . | . | TRBV29-1 | TGCAGCGTTGAACGCCGGGTTAATGAAAAACTGTTTTTT | CSVERRVNEKLFF
TRBJ1-2 | . | TRBD1 | TRBV5-1 | TGCGCCAGCAGACCCACGGGACAGGGCTTATCCTATGGCTACACCTTC | CASRPTGQGLSYGYTF
TRBJ2-3 | . | TRBD2 | TRBV5-1 | TGCGCCAGCAGCCGGGGACTAGCGGGAGTTACCTTCACAGATACGCAGTATTTT | CASSRGLAGVTFTDTQYF
TRBJ2-3 | . | . | TRBV4-1 | TGCGCCAGCAGCCATGTACCAGGGAGAAGTGAGCACAGATACGCGTATTTT | CASSHVPGRSEHRYAYF
TRBJ2-5 | few | . | TRBV29-1 | TGCAGCGCCCAAGTGGGGTCCGGGACCCAGTACTTC | CSAQVGSGTQYF
TRBJ2-1 | . | TRBD2 | TRBV9 | TGTGCCAGCAGCGAGGGACTAGCGGGTCTCACTCGGCAGTTCTTC | CASSEGLAGLTRQFF
TRBJ2-7 | . | . | TRBV6-1 | TGTGCCACCCAAACAGGGTCGCGCGTCCACGAGCAGTACTTC | CATQTGSRVHEQYF
TRBJ1-5 | . | . | TRBV5-1 | TGCGCCAGCAGCCCTGACGGACGTAGCAATCAGCCCCAGCATTTT | CASSPDGRSNQPQHF
TRBJ2-7 | . | TRBD2 | TRBV20-1 | TGCAGAGCCCTATCAGGAGCGGGAGCCCACGAGCAGTACTTC | CRALSGAGAHEQYF
TRBJ2-1 | . | TRBD1 | TRBV29-1 | TGCAGCGTGCACAGGGGGTGGAATGAGCAGTTCTTC | CSVHRGWNEQFF
TRBJ2-5 | few | TRBD1 | TRBV2 | TGTGCCAGCTGGGGACAGGGGGCATCAGAGACCCAGTACTTC | CASWGQGASETQYF
TRBJ2-5 | . | . | TRBV24-1 | TGTGCCACCAGTGATTTCCGCGGGTACCAAGAGACCCAGTACTTC | CATSDFRGYQETQYF
TRBJ1-1 | once | . | TRBV7-8 | TGTGCCAGCAGCTTGGGCACAGGGAGCACTGAAGCTTTCTTT | CASSLGTGSTEAFF
TRBJ2-2 | few | . | TRBV20-1 | TGCAGTGCTAGAGGTGCGGGTTCGAACACCGGGGAGCTGTTTTTT | CSARGAGSNTGELFF
TRBJ2-7 | few | . | TRBV7-2 | TGTGCCAGCAGCTTCCGGGGCGGGGCTACCTACGAGCAGTACTTC | CASSFRGGATYEQYF
TRBJ2-6 | many | . | TRBV5-1 | TGCGCCAGCAGCTTGGTGTCTACAGGGACTGGGGCCAACGTCCTGACTTTC | CASSLVSTGTGANVLTF
TRBJ2-3 | . | TRBD2 | TRBV5-6 | TGTGCCAGCAGCGAAACCGGACTAGGAATCACAGATACGCAGTATTTT | CASSETGLGITDTQYF
TRBJ2-1 | . | . | TRBV24-1 | TGTGCCACCAGTGACCCGACAGGACCACGGGAGTTCTTC | CATSDPTGPREFF
TRBJ2-7 | . | . | TRBV10-3 | TGTGCCATCAGTGAGTCACCTCAGCACTACGAGCAGTACTTC | CAISESPQHYEQYF
TRBJ2-6 | . | . | TRBV6-6 | TGTGCCAGCAGTTACTCTAGTCGCTCTGGGGCCAACGTCCTGACTTTC | CASSYSSRSGANVLTF
TRBJ2-7 | . | TRBD2 | TRBV7-9 | TGTGCCAGCGGCCTTAGCGGGAGAGGATACGAGCAGTACTTC | CASGLSGRGYEQYF
TRBJ2-5 | . | TRBD2 | TRBV20-1 | TGCAGTGCTAGGTCCGGGACTAGCGGTCGGGAGACCCAGTACTTC | CSARSGTSGRETQYF
TRBJ1-5 | many | TRBD1 | TRBV12-3/TRBV12-4 | TGTGCCAGCAGTTTTGGGAGACAGGGCGGTCAGCCCCAGCATTTT | CASSFGRQGGQPQHF
TRBJ2-7 | few | TRBD2 | TRBV7-2 | TGTGCCAGCAGCTCGGGACTAGCGGGCGTCCCCTCCTACGAGCAGTACTTC | CASSSGLAGVPSYEQYF
TRBJ1-1 | . | . | TRBV9 | TGTGCCAGCAGCGCCGGGAACACTGAAGCTTTCTTT | CASSAGNTEAFF
TRBJ2-2 | few | TRBD1 | TRBV28 | TGTGCCAGCAGTTACTATGGGACAGGGCACACCGGGGAGCTGTTTTTT | CASSYYGTGHTGELFF
TRBJ1-4 | . | . | TRBV4-1 | TGCGCCAGCAGCCTAACCCCGGGCCACGGGGGAGAAAAACTGTTTTTT | CASSLTPGHGGEKLFF
TRBJ2-1 | . | . | TRBV7-2 | TGTGCCAGCAGCTTAGCTTGGGGCTATGAGCAGTTCTTC | CASSLAWGYEQFF
TRBJ2-1 | . | TRBD1 | TRBV9 | TGTGCCAGCAGCCCACGGGACAGGGATTACAATGAGCAGTTCTTC | CASSPRDRDYNEQFF
TRBJ2-5 | . | . | TRBV7-2 | TGTGCCAGCAGCTTAGTCCGGAGGCTCCGCGGGTGGGGGGAAGAGACCCAGTACTTC | CASSLVRRLRGWGEETQYF
TRBJ1-2 | few | TRBD1 | TRBV29-1 | TGCAGCGTGGGGACAGGGAGCTATGGCTACACCTTC | CSVGTGSYGYTF
TRBJ2-1 | few | TRBD1 | TRBV29-1 | TGCAGCGCGGCGGGCGGGACAGGGAACAATGAGCAGTTCTTC | CSAAGGTGNNEQFF
TRBJ2-7 | . | TRBD1 | TRBV10-3 | TGTGCCATCAGTGGACAGGGAAACTCCTACGAGCAGTACTTC | CAISGQGNSYEQYF
TRBJ2-2 | . | . | TRBV15 | TGTGCCACCAGCAGAGACAGGGACATGACCGGGGAGCTGTTTTTT | CATSRDRDMTGELFF
TRBJ2-5 | . | . | TRBV7-2 | TGTGCCAGCAGCTTAGTTGAGTTAGAGACCCAGTACTTC | CASSLVELETQYF
TRBJ1-2 | . | TRBD1 | TRBV11-2 | TGTGCCAGCAGCTTCGGACAGGATGGCTACACCTTC | CASSFGQDGYTF
TRBJ2-7 | . | TRBD2 | TRBV13 | TGTGCCAGCAGCTTTCTGGGGGGGGGAGGACCCTACGAGCAGTACTTC | CASSFLGGGGPYEQYF
TRBJ2-4 | few | TRBD2 | TRBV2 | TGTGCCAGCAGCTACCAGGCTCGACTAGCGGCCGACGGCATTCAGTACTTC | CASSYQARLAADGIQYF
TRBJ2-7 | few | . | TRBV10-2 | TGCGCCAGCAGTGAGGGGGGAAACGAGCAGTACTTC | CASSEGGNEQYF
TRBJ2-1 | . | TRBD2 | TRBV20-1 | TGCAGTGCTAACCCCGCCAGCGGGAACGGGAATGAGCAGTTCTTC | CSANPASGNGNEQFF
TRBJ1-2 | few | TRBD1 | TRBV5-1 | TGCGCCAGCAGCTTGATGTTAGGGGGCTTACGGTATGGCTACACCTTC | CASSLMLGGLRYGYTF
TRBJ2-1 | few | TRBD1 | TRBV27 | TGTGCCAGCAGCTTGGGGACAGGGGGCGCATACCCTCAGTTCTTC | CASSLGTGGAYPQFF
TRBJ2-1 | . | TRBD2 | TRBV7-9 | TGTGCCAGCAGCTTAAGGGTCCTAGCGGGAGCTCCGCCTTACAATGAGCAGTTCTTC | CASSLRVLAGAPPYNEQFF
TRBJ2-7 | . | TRBD1 | TRBV11-2 | TGTGCCAGCAGTCCGACAGGGATCGATGACGAGCAGTACTTC | CASSPTGIDDEQYF
TRBJ2-5 | once | TRBD2 | TRBV20-1 | TGCAGTGCTAGAGTCCAAACTAGCGGGCACAATGAGCAGTACTTC | CSARVQTSGHNEQYF
TRBJ2-3 | . | TRBD1 | TRBV5-1 | TGCGCCAGCAGCCACATCGAGACAGGGGTCACAGATACGCAGTATTTT | CASSHIETGVTDTQYF